The T cell receptor (beta chain) described here comes from a study of cytomegalovirus exposure and HLA in healthy donors. Study-level background: HLA-typed donors were the source of approximately 85 million unique TCRs, which an early data release held. Study conclusions and caveats: The study flagged about 160 TCR beta chains as cytomegalovirus-associated.

As concerns this clone: The antigen remains unidentified.

This CDR3 spans 13 amino acids. With 11 bases removed from V and 7 bases from J, the gap between germline ends came to 20 bases. CDR1 is MDHEN and CDR2 is SYDVKM in the germline V gene. 60 Vbeta and 13 Jbeta primers were used in PCR. Sequencing used immunoSEQ multiplex PCR; TCRdb keeps in-frame clones, though not all of them. Counted here are about 120,000 clones, roughly two thirds occurring once; the ten biggest clones make up roughly 1.5%. The chain carries TRBV28 and TRBJ1-2, with D tentatively TRBD1 (6 bases). What was sequenced was PBMCs. This TCR came from a man under 40 in good health and CMV-seropositive. The DNA of the CDR3 is TGTGCCCACACGGAGCAGGGGAGAAGTGGCTACACCTTC. It is translated as CAHTEQGRSGYTF.